These 5 T cell receptor beta chains were sequenced from one sample in a study of T-cell memory formation after mild COVID-19. A single record per CDR3 protein comes from TCRdb applying MiXCR to the 5' RACE reads. This table holds roughly 110,000 distinct CDR3 sequences, roughly an eighth found once. The sequenced material came from PBMCs or a T cell subset sorted from them (not recorded which). These receptor sequences come from a man younger than 35 who had mild COVID-19 (a few samples of this study predate the infection). Cell type and time point are not known.

This chain links TRBV6-2 or TRBV6-3 with TRBJ2-5; a weak D match, TRBD1 (5 bases). CDR3 length: 12 residues. Trimming stripped 9 bases from V and 1 base from J, with 9 bases between. Germline CDR1 MNHEY, CDR2 SVGEGT. The CDR3 region has the DNA TGTGCCAGTAGACAGATCCAAGAGACCCAGTACTTC. Protein sequence: CASRQIQETQYF.

The chain carries TRBV19 and TRBJ2-1; D is ambiguous. The germline gives CDR1 LNHDA, CDR2 SQIVND (reference sequence). CDR3 length: 14 residues. Trimming left V 6 bases short and J 0 bases short, with 9 bases between. The CDR3 reads CASSGPSSYNEQFF. CDR3 DNA: TGTGCCAGTAGCGGTCCTAGCTCCTACAATGAGCAGTTCTTC.

This clonotype was found many times. This chain uses TRBV9 with TRBJ2-1, with TRBD2 as a possible D gene (7 bases). Trimming took 0 bases from V and 1 from J, leaving 8 bases between them. This CDR3 has 15 residues. Germline CDR1 SGDLS, CDR2 YYNGEE. The CDR3 DNA reads TGTGCCAGCAGCGTAGAGGGGGGGTCCTACAATGAGCAGTTCTTC. Protein product: CASSVEGGSYNEQFF.

This clonotype was counted between two and nine times. The chain couples TRBV11-2 to TRBJ2-7, with 11 nucleotides matching TRBD2. Per the germline V gene, CDR1 is SGHAT and CDR2 is FQNNGV. V shed 5 bases and J 4 bases; nucleotides not matched to a gene: 4. The CDR3 covers 14 residues. In nucleotides, the CDR3 is TGTGCCAGCAGCCCGACTAGCGGGGCGTACGAGCAGTACGTC. This gives the protein CASSPTSGAYEQYV.

The rearrangement joins TRBV12-3 or TRBV12-4 to TRBJ1-4, with D perhaps matching TRBD1 (6 bases). The germline V and J ends were trimmed by 6 bases and 7 bases, with 21 bases remaining between them. This CDR3 comprises 16 residues. CDR3 sequence reads: CASSQPDSPSGEKLFF. As DNA, the CDR3 is TGTGCCAGCAGCCAACCGGACAGCCCCAGTGGTGAAAAACTGTTTTTT.